Given below is one T cell receptor beta chain in context. Bulk tumor genomic DNA, around 600 ng per sample, was the template. Biopsy collection occurred during surgery, with several far-apart biopsies per primary tumor. Those enrolled were patients newly diagnosed with untreated non-small cell lung cancer and undergoing curative surgery. V trimming: 3 bases; J trimming: 4 bases; junction bases outside the gene matches: 9. This CDR3 comprises 16 residues. Germline loops: CDR1 SGHNT, CDR2 YYREEE (reference sequence). The TCR beta CDR3 region was amplified by multiplex PCR employing 32 V and 13 J primers. TCRdb called the multiplex PCR reads again in MiXCR, with one record for every CDR3 protein. This table has 7,500 to 10,000 distinct CDR3 sequences, more than 25% appearing once. This specimen belongs to a study of immune heterogeneity within non-small cell lung tumors.

Sequenced sample: lung tumor tissue. The clonotype comes from a man in his sixties with non-small cell lung cancer. This chain connects TRBV5-4 to TRBJ2-3; 9 bases fit TRBD2. The CDR3 protein is CASSSHPSGIADTQYF. CDR3 in DNA: TGTGCCAGCAGCTCCCACCCTAGCGGGATCGCAGATACGCAGTATTTT.